This T cell receptor (beta chain) was obtained from a study of blood T cell repertoires in COVID-19. In the study overall: COVID-19 samples collected from the United States, Italy and Spain covered acute and convalescent phases. PBMCs, B-cell-depleted T cells, or T cells were the source of the cDNA or gDNA that made up the material.

How the authors handled the data: Estimated nucleated cell counts came from reference gene primer amplification. Measured with immunoSEQ multiplex PCR; TCRdb has only the in-frame clones, and not every one. V and J calls and clone size are given by that table; D and trimming were obtained from the DNA. This table has tens of thousands of clones, approximately 82% appearing once. Germline CDR1 and CDR2: MNHEY and SMNVEV (reference sequence). Trimming removed 3 bases at V and 8 bases at J, with 11 bases between. The CDR3 contains 13 residues. This sequence was found in a woman aged 60 to 75 with acute or convalescent COVID-19. The V and J genes are TRBV27 and TRBJ2-4; D possibly corresponds to TRBD2 (6 bases). Sequenced: peripheral blood. The CDR3 DNA sequence: TGTGCCAGCAGTTTCCGGGAGAGGGACATTCAGTACTTC. This translates into CASSFRERDIQYF.